The rows below give T cell receptor beta chains drawn from one sample of a study of post-analysis software for immune sequencing data. TCRdb re-called the PCR reads with MiXCR, one entry per CDR3 protein. The sample has hundreds of thousands of distinct CDR3 sequences, just under 30% seen once; the top ten hold 0.5% to 0.6%. Input material: blood. Receptors were obtained from a girl aged 10-17 years with multiple sclerosis. Both conserved end residues are part of each CDR3. The D gene is left open where the match is weak. The listing skips clone size in some rows; elsewhere it reads once, few, many or a size class.

J gene: TRBJ2-5; V gene: TRBV20-1; D gene: TRBD2; clone size: NA; CDR3 DNA: TGCAGTGCTAGTCCCCGACCCACGGGGGGGGAGCTCCAAGAGACCCAGTACTTC; CDR3 protein: CSASPRPTGGELQETQYF
J gene: TRBJ1-2; V gene: TRBV27; D gene: TRBD1; clone size: NA; CDR3 DNA: TGTGCCAGCAGTTTAGCAGGACAGGGCCACATTTCCTATGGCTACACCTTC; CDR3 protein: CASSLAGQGHISYGYTF
J gene: TRBJ1-5; V gene: TRBV28; D gene: NA; clone size: NA; CDR3 DNA: TGTGCCAGCCTAGAGGAGGGGGATCAGCCCCAGCATTTT; CDR3 protein: CASLEEGDQPQHF
J gene: TRBJ1-2; V gene: TRBV6-5; D gene: TRBD1; clone size: NA; CDR3 DNA: TGTGCCAGCAGTTACCAGCCCGGGACAGCTATGAACTATGGCTACACCTTC; CDR3 protein: CASSYQPGTAMNYGYTF
J gene: TRBJ2-2; V gene: TRBV29-1; D gene: NA; clone size: few; CDR3 DNA: TGCAGCCCCCCTGGATACCAGTCGAACACCGGGGAGCTGTTTTTT; CDR3 protein: CSPPGYQSNTGELFF
J gene: TRBJ2-3; V gene: TRBV12-3/TRBV12-4; D gene: NA; clone size: few; CDR3 DNA: TGTGCCAGCACCCCCCGGGCAGATACGCAGTATTTT; CDR3 protein: CASTPRADTQYF
J gene: TRBJ2-5; V gene: TRBV5-1; D gene: NA; clone size: NA; CDR3 DNA: TGCGCCAGCAGCTTGGGACTCGTTCAAATGTTACAAGAGACCCAGTACTTC; CDR3 protein: CASSLGLVQMLQETQYF
J gene: TRBJ2-2; V gene: TRBV7-2; D gene: NA; clone size: few; CDR3 DNA: TGTGCCAGCAGCTTAGGTGACACTTTTCGCGGGGAGCTGTTTTTT; CDR3 protein: CASSLGDTFRGELFF
J gene: TRBJ2-5; V gene: TRBV7-9; D gene: TRBD1; clone size: NA; CDR3 DNA: TGTGCCAGCAGCCCTGATGGACAGGCGAGGCAAGAGACCCAGTACTTC; CDR3 protein: CASSPDGQARQETQYF
J gene: TRBJ2-2; V gene: TRBV12-3/TRBV12-4; D gene: NA; clone size: few; CDR3 DNA: TGTGCCAGCAGTTTGGGTCAAATGAACACCGGGGAGCTGTTTTTT; CDR3 protein: CASSLGQMNTGELFF
J gene: TRBJ2-1; V gene: TRBV20-1; D gene: TRBD2; clone size: few; CDR3 DNA: TGCAGTGCTAGAGACGCGGGGGGGGGTGAGCAGTTCTTC; CDR3 protein: CSARDAGGGEQFF
J gene: TRBJ2-5; V gene: TRBV20-1; D gene: TRBD2; clone size: NA; CDR3 DNA: TGCAGTGCTAGGGCCGGGACTAGCGGGAGAGAGACCCAGTACTTC; CDR3 protein: CSARAGTSGRETQYF
J gene: TRBJ1-5; V gene: TRBV10-2; D gene: NA; clone size: NA; CDR3 DNA: TGCGCCAGCAGTAACATGGACCGGCCCAGACTGCCCCAGCATTTT; CDR3 protein: CASSNMDRPRLPQHF
J gene: TRBJ1-4; V gene: TRBV20-1; D gene: NA; clone size: few; CDR3 DNA: TGCAGTGCGGGAAAGGACGAGGAAGAAAAACTGTTTTTT; CDR3 protein: CSAGKDEEEKLFF
J gene: TRBJ2-7; V gene: TRBV11-2; D gene: NA; clone size: NA; CDR3 DNA: TGTGCCAGCAAATCAACAGGTTACTCCTACGAGCAGTACTTC; CDR3 protein: CASKSTGYSYEQYF
J gene: TRBJ1-2; V gene: TRBV29-1; D gene: NA; clone size: few; CDR3 DNA: TGCAGCGTTGAAGATTCCAGGTTTAACTATGGCTACACCTTC; CDR3 protein: CSVEDSRFNYGYTF
J gene: TRBJ1-2; V gene: TRBV3-1; D gene: NA; clone size: few; CDR3 DNA: TGTGCCAGCAGCCAAGACAGGGACTCCTATGGCTACACCTTC; CDR3 protein: CASSQDRDSYGYTF
J gene: TRBJ2-7; V gene: TRBV6-6; D gene: TRBD1; clone size: NA; CDR3 DNA: TGTGCCAGCAGCACCACGGGACAGGGAGAAACCTACGAGCAGTACTTC; CDR3 protein: CASSTTGQGETYEQYF
J gene: TRBJ1-2; V gene: TRBV2; D gene: NA; clone size: once; CDR3 DNA: TGTGCCAGCAGTGAACGAGGGGGGTATGGCTACACCTTC; CDR3 protein: CASSERGGYGYTF
J gene: TRBJ1-4; V gene: TRBV10-3; D gene: NA; clone size: NA; CDR3 DNA: TGTGCCATCAGTGATTTTGGGACACCGGACGAAAAACTGTTTTTT; CDR3 protein: CAISDFGTPDEKLFF
J gene: TRBJ2-7; V gene: TRBV20-1; D gene: TRBD2; clone size: many; CDR3 DNA: TGCAGTGCTCCAAGACTAGCGGGAGGGTACGAGCAGTACTTC; CDR3 protein: CSAPRLAGGYEQYF
J gene: TRBJ2-3; V gene: TRBV6-6; D gene: NA; clone size: few; CDR3 DNA: TGTGCCACCCGAGGTCGAGATACGCAGTATTTT; CDR3 protein: CATRGRDTQYF
J gene: TRBJ2-3; V gene: TRBV28; D gene: TRBD1; clone size: NA; CDR3 DNA: TGTGCCAGCAGACAAACAGGGGAAAGGACAGATACGCAGTATTTT; CDR3 protein: CASRQTGERTDTQYF
J gene: TRBJ2-1; V gene: TRBV29-1; D gene: NA; clone size: many; CDR3 DNA: TGCAGCGTTGGCGGCGAGCAGTTCTTC; CDR3 protein: CSVGGEQFF
J gene: TRBJ2-7; V gene: TRBV20-1; D gene: NA; clone size: few; CDR3 DNA: TGCAGTGCTAGAGATCCCAGTTCTCGAGGCCCCTACGAGCAGTACTTC; CDR3 protein: CSARDPSSRGPYEQYF
J gene: TRBJ1-4; V gene: TRBV7-2; D gene: TRBD1; clone size: once; CDR3 DNA: TGTACCAGCAGCTTAGCGCGGGACAGGGGTGAAAAACTGTTTTTT; CDR3 protein: CTSSLARDRGEKLFF
J gene: TRBJ1-4; V gene: TRBV27; D gene: NA; clone size: NA; CDR3 DNA: TGTGCCAGCAGTTTTACTGGCCCCCAACGAAAACTGTTTTTT; CDR3 protein: CASSFTGPQRKLFF
J gene: TRBJ2-2; V gene: TRBV10-1; D gene: TRBD1; clone size: once; CDR3 DNA: TGCGCCAGCAGTGACCCGGGACAGACTAACACCGGGGAGCTGTTTTTT; CDR3 protein: CASSDPGQTNTGELFF
J gene: TRBJ2-6; V gene: TRBV12-3/TRBV12-4; D gene: TRBD1; clone size: NA; CDR3 DNA: TGTGCCAGCAGGGGAACCGGGACAGGATACTCTGGGGCCAACGTCCTGACTTTC; CDR3 protein: CASRGTGTGYSGANVLTF
J gene: TRBJ2-1; V gene: TRBV29-1; D gene: NA; clone size: NA; CDR3 DNA: TGCAGCGTTGTCGGTGGGGGCAGAGGTTTGAGGGACAATGAGCAGTTCTTC; CDR3 protein: CSVVGGGRGLRDNEQFF
J gene: TRBJ2-7; V gene: TRBV7-2; D gene: NA; clone size: once; CDR3 DNA: TGTGCCAGCAGCCCGGTGGGGCCCCAGTACTTC; CDR3 protein: CASSPVGPQYF
J gene: TRBJ2-3; V gene: TRBV11-2; D gene: NA; clone size: NA; CDR3 DNA: TGTGCCAGCAGGGCTTTTGGCACAGATACGCAGTATTTT; CDR3 protein: CASRAFGTDTQYF
J gene: TRBJ2-5; V gene: TRBV12-3/TRBV12-4; D gene: NA; clone size: many; CDR3 DNA: TGTGCCAGCAGTGGTCCCGGGAGTACCGTGAGGTTGTACTTC; CDR3 protein: CASSGPGSTVRLYF
J gene: TRBJ1-2; V gene: TRBV11-2; D gene: NA; clone size: NA; CDR3 DNA: TGTGCCAGCAGCCCGTCCGGGAAACTAGCTAACTATGGCTACACCTTC; CDR3 protein: CASSPSGKLANYGYTF
J gene: TRBJ2-7; V gene: TRBV4-3; D gene: TRBD2; clone size: few; CDR3 DNA: TGCGCCAGCAGCTCGGGACTAGCGGGAACCACGGCCGCGGGGGAGCAGTACTTC; CDR3 protein: CASSSGLAGTTAAGEQYF
J gene: TRBJ2-7; V gene: TRBV6-5; D gene: TRBD2; clone size: NA; CDR3 DNA: TGTGCCAGCAGCCGCGGTCGGGAGGGCTACGAGCAGTACTTC; CDR3 protein: CASSRGREGYEQYF
J gene: TRBJ2-7; V gene: TRBV2; D gene: NA; clone size: NA; CDR3 DNA: TGTGCCAGCAGTGAAGCGAGTGCACAGGACATCTACGAGCAGTACTTC; CDR3 protein: CASSEASAQDIYEQYF
J gene: TRBJ1-1; V gene: TRBV20-1; D gene: NA; clone size: NA; CDR3 DNA: TGCAGTGCTAGAGATAAAACGGTTAACACTGAAGCTTTCTTT; CDR3 protein: CSARDKTVNTEAFF
J gene: TRBJ1-5; V gene: TRBV20-1; D gene: TRBD1; clone size: NA; CDR3 DNA: TGCAGTGCTAGAGAGGGGACAGGGCCTCAGCCCCAGCATTTT; CDR3 protein: CSAREGTGPQPQHF
J gene: TRBJ1-2; V gene: TRBV5-6; D gene: TRBD1; clone size: few; CDR3 DNA: TGTGCCAGCAGCAAGAAGGACAGGGTCATCGGCTACACCTTC; CDR3 protein: CASSKKDRVIGYTF